The 9 T cell receptor beta chains presented below share a single source sample, sequenced in a study of CD8+ T cells in alopecia areata. In each case, RNA was isolated and then reverse transcribed into cDNA as the sequencing template. The protocol was immunoSEQ multiplex PCR, while the TCRdb copy is restricted to in-frame clones and leaves out a portion. The sample consists of about 270,000 clones, 50% to 75% of them appearing once. Treatment: oral pan-JAK inhibitor, 5-10 mg twice daily. Sequencing was performed on CD4+ T cells sorted from blood, taken around week 54, from a patient treated with tofacitinib. The receptors come from a human donor with alopecia areata.

The gene calls are TRBV4-2 and TRBJ2-7; unclear D gene. Between the trimmed V and J ends, which lost 2 bases and 5 bases, there was a span of 13 bases. Germline CDR1 is LGHNA and CDR2 is YNFKEQ. CDR3 length: 14 residues. CDR3 nucleotides: TGTGCCAGCAGCCAAATTTCAGGTTTGGACGAGCAGTACTTC. Translation: CASSQISGLDEQYF.

This chain joins TRBV29-1 and TRBJ1-5; D is uncertain. The CDR3 length is 9 residues. Between the trimmed V and J ends, which lost 8 bases and 7 bases, there was a span of 6 bases. Germline CDR1 SQVTM, CDR2 ANQGSEA. CDR3 nucleotides: TGCAGCTCCGGGCAGCCCCAGCATTTT. Translation gives CSSGQPQHF.

The gene calls are TRBV2 and TRBJ2-3; tentative D call: TRBD2 (6 bases). Deletions cut 7 bases from V and 0 bases from J, with 11 bases between. Germline assignment: CDR1 SNHLY and CDR2 FYNNEI. CDR3 length: 14 residues. The CDR3 DNA reads TGTGCCAGCAATCTCGGGGGTAGCACAGATACGCAGTATTTT. Translation gives CASNLGGSTDTQYF.

The chain uses TRBV5-1 and TRBJ2-7, with D tentatively TRBD2 (5 bases). The CDR3 loop spans 14 amino acids. Germline CDR1 and CDR2: SGHRS and YFSETQ. The V gene lost 2 bases and the J gene lost 6 bases, with 15 bases spanning the gap. The CDR3 DNA reads TGCGCCAGCAGCTTACTGGGAGAAGGAGGCGAGCAGTACTTC. Amino acids: CASSLLGEGGEQYF.

The rearrangement joins TRBV29-1 to TRBJ2-7; 7 bases match TRBD1. In germline, CDR1 is SQVTM, CDR2 ANQGSEA. J was trimmed by 4 bases and V by 6 bases; bases with no gene match: 6. The CDR3 length is 12 residues. The CDR3 region has the DNA TGCAGCGTAAACAGGGGCCCGTACGAGCAGTACTTC. This codes for CSVNRGPYEQYF.

The gene calls are TRBV5-1 and TRBJ2-5; possibly TRBD1 for D (5 bases). V shed 3 bases and J shed 4 bases, with 7 bases lying between them. The germline CDR1 and CDR2 sequences are SGHRS and YFSETQ. The CDR3 contains 12 residues. The CDR3 region is CASSSDRETQYF. The CDR3 region has the DNA TGCGCCAGCAGCTCCGACAGAGAGACCCAGTACTTC. Complete variable domain (other parts from reference TRBV5-1 and TRBJ2-5): KAGVTQTPRYLIKTRGQQVTLSCSPISGHRSVSWYQQTPGQGLQFLFEYFSETQRNKGNFPGRFSGRQFSNSRSEMNVSTLELGDSALYLCASSSDRETQYFGPGTRLLVL.

The gene calls are TRBV29-1 and TRBJ2-3, with D perhaps being TRBD1 or TRBD2 (5 bases each). Germline V CDR1 and CDR2: SQVTM, ANQGSEA. V shed 5 bases and J shed 1 base, with 13 bases lying between them. CDR3 size: 14 residues. The CDR3, as DNA: TGCAGCGTTTCCCTGGGACGGGGCACAGATACGCAGTATTTT. This encodes CSVSLGRGTDTQYF.

The count of this clone is one. The chain uses TRBV5-1 and TRBJ2-5; weak D call: TRBD1 (5 bases). V lost 4 bases and J 3 bases, leaving 7 bases between the germline ends. CDR3 length equals 12 residues. CDR1 is SGHRS and CDR2 is YFSETQ in the germline V gene. The CDR3 is CASSRQKETQYF. CDR3 coding DNA: TGCGCCAGCAGCCGACAGAAAGAGACCCAGTACTTC. Together with reference TRBV5-1 and TRBJ2-5, the CDR3 gives the full variable domain: KAGVTQTPRYLIKTRGQQVTLSCSPISGHRSVSWYQQTPGQGLQFLFEYFSETQRNKGNFPGRFSGRQFSNSRSEMNVSTLELGDSALYLCASSRQKETQYFGPGTRLLVL.

J is TRBJ1-2 and V is TRBV30; D remains ambiguous. The germline V gene has CDR1 GTSNPN and CDR2 SVGIG (reference sequence). The CDR3 loop spans 14 amino acids. V lost 4 bases, J lost 0 bases, and 12 bases lay in between. CDR3 in amino acids: CAWTSTGANYGYTF. CDR3 sequence (DNA): TGTGCCTGGACTTCGACTGGAGCTAACTATGGCTACACCTTC.